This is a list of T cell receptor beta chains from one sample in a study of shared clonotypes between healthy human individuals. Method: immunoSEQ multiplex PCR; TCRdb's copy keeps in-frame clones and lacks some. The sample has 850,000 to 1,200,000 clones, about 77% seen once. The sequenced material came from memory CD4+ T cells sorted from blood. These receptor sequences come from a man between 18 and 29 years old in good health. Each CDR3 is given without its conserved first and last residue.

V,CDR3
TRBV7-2,ASSSMNRGPVSRAF
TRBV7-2,ASSLQGWDEQY
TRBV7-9,ASSATTNYGYT
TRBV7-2,ASSSGPGGPTDTQY
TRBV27,ASSYRAGVPRLDEQY
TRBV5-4,ASATMGGNSPLH
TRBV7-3,ASSLYTGELF
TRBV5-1,ASSLEPPDSATNEKLF
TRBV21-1,ASSNCGTCNQPQH
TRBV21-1,ASSHSGLAGRISYNEQF
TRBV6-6,ASSLPGSYEQY
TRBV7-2,ASSLEGGLTEAF
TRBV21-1,ASSKAGGNTIY
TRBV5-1,ASSLGTGGEEQY
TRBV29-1,SVNGQGGSYEQY
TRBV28,ASSLMKTQY
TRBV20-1,SARPGETQY
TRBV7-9,ASSLTGGKDTQY
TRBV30,AWSAGLAGGPGTDTQY
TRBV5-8,ASSLAGTSSYEQY
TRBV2,ASSEDRANYGYT
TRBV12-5,ASAIGTGTSYT
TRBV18,ASSGEYNEQF
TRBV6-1,ATTGQFYEQY
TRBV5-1,ASSTGTAGNQPQH
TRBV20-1,SARHTYEQY
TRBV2,ASRPRSSYNEQF
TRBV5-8,ASTLASSGVYEQY
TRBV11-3,ASSLREGKGEQF
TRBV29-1,SVGSGQGISGANVLT
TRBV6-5,ASRRATGATGELF
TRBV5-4,ASRTAGQSNTEAF
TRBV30,AWSAEAGRNQPQH
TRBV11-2,ASSPIWGREQY
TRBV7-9,ASSMGLAGRVDTQY
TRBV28,ASSLSPQGRSSGSPLH
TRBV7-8,ASRADRGEKLF
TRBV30,AWRAGRYTDTQY
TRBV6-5,ASRERLAGEQY
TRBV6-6,ASSSPGQVNTEAF
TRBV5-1,ASSPIGQGGETQY
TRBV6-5,ASSYSTPNKETQY
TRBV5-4,ASSLVGGRNTEAF
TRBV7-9,ASSPGTSGSDTQY
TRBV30,AWSVIGSPNTEAF
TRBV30,AWVRGIGDEQY
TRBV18,ASSPRGAGGKFGDTIY